This TCR beta chain was recovered during a study of blood T cell repertoires in COVID-19. Study overall: The United States, Italy and Spain provided the acute and convalescent COVID-19 samples. Sample material is recorded as cDNA or gDNA derived from T cells, B-cell-depleted T cells, or PBMCs.

V dropped 0 bases and J dropped 7 bases, with 19 bases sitting between them. Germline V lookup: CDR1 SGHRS, CDR2 YFSETQ. CDR3 size: 16 residues. Seattle-derived patients entered the study during active infection and were followed longitudinally. Authors' data handling: The assay estimated nucleated cells by amplifying reference gene primers. TCRdb's table, derived via immunoSEQ multiplex PCR, lists solely in-frame clones and lacks some. That table furnishes V, J and clone size, whereas the DNA furnished D and trimming. This repertoire shows around 190,000 clones, around 81% found once; its top ten account for about 11%.

The receptor comes from a woman between 35 and 50 years old with COVID-19, enrolled during active disease. Material for sequencing was peripheral blood. The genes are TRBV5-1 and TRBJ1-2; D uncertain. CDR3 DNA: TGCGCCAGCAGCTTGGACGAGCCACCGACTATTGCTGGCTACACCTTC. It is translated as CASSLDEPPTIAGYTF. Full variable domain (missing parts from reference TRBV5-1 and TRBJ1-2): KAGVTQTPRYLIKTRGQQVTLSCSPISGHRSVSWYQQTPGQGLQFLFEYFSETQRNKGNFPGRFSGRQFSNSRSEMNVSTLELGDSALYLCASSLDEPPTIAGYTFGSGTRLTVV.